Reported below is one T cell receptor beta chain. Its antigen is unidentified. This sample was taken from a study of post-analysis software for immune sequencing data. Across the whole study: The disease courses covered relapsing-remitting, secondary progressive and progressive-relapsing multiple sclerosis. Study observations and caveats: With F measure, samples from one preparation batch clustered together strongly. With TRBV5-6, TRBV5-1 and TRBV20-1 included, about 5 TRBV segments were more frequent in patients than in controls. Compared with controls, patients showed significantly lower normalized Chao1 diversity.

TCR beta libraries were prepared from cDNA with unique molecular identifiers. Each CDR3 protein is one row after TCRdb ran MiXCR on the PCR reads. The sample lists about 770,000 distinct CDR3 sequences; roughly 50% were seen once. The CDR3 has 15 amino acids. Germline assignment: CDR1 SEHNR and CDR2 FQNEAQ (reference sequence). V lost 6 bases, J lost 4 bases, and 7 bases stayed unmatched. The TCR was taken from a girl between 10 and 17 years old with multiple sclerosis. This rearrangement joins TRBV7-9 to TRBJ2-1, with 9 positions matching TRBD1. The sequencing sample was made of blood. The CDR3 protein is CASRPGQGSYNEQFF. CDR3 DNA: TGTGCCAGCAGACCGGGACAGGGATCTTACAATGAGCAGTTCTTC.